These 22 T cell receptor beta chains were all obtained from the same sample, sequenced in a study of radiotherapy plus CTLA-4 blockade in lung cancer. This table comes from immunoSEQ multiplex PCR, and its TCRdb copy is limited to in-frame clones, with some not included. The sample carries approximately 32,000 clones, approximately 70% recorded once. The sample consisted of peripheral blood, taken from a patient treated with radiotherapy plus ipilimumab. These receptors originate from a human donor with non-small cell lung cancer who had stable disease on radiotherapy plus ipilimumab.

The chain uses TRBV19 and TRBJ2-5; D uncertain. From germline, CDR1 is LNHDA and CDR2 SQIVND (reference sequence). V lost 4 bases and J lost 5, with 11 bases in between. This CDR3 is 13 amino acids long. CDR3 amino acids: CASSRSVVETQYF. In DNA form, the CDR3 reads TGTGCCAGTAGTAGGTCGGTGGTGGAGACCCAGTACTTC. The variable domain in full, with the rest retrieved from reference TRBV19 and TRBJ2-5, is DGGITQSPKYLFRKEGQNVTLSCEQNLNHDAMYWYRQDPGQGLRLIYYSQIVNDFQKGDIAEGYSVSREKKESFPLTVTSAQKNPTAFYLCASSRSVVETQYFGPGTRLLVL.

This clone was picked up one time. The rearrangement uses TRBV5-1 and TRBJ1-2, with D tentatively TRBD1 (5 bases). Between the trimmed V and J ends, which lost 3 bases and 1 base, there was a span of 10 bases. Germline V CDR1 and CDR2: SGHRS, YFSETQ. The CDR3 is 14 residues long. CDR3 sequence reads: CASSSGTGNYGYTF. DNA for the CDR3: TGCGCCAGCAGCTCGGGGACGGGTAACTATGGCTACACCTTC.

This chain uses TRBV5-1 with TRBJ2-7, with D uncertain. Trimming shortened V by 1 base and J by 6 bases, and 14 bases separated the two germline ends. The CDR3 has 14 amino acids. Germline V gene data show CDR1 as SGHRS and CDR2 as YFSETQ. CDR3 protein: CASSLSPTPLEQYF. For the CDR3, the DNA is TGCGCCAGCAGCTTGTCCCCGACGCCGCTCGAGCAGTACTTC.

In its sample, this clone was seen a few times. The chain uses TRBV6-5 and TRBJ2-2; 8 bases match TRBD2. Germline V gene lookup returns CDR1 MNHEY and CDR2 SVGAGI. J was trimmed by 7 bases and V by 5 bases; bases with no gene match: 3. This CDR3 spans 13 amino acids. The CDR3 region has the DNA TGTGCCAGCAGTGACCTAGCGGGCGGGGAGCTGTTTTTT. Translation gives CASSDLAGGELFF.

The chain has TRBV29-1 and TRBJ2-7; D is unclear. Trimming took off 0 bases at V and 2 bases at J, with 8 bases between the two ends. The CDR3 is 13 residues long. Germline CDR1 is SQVTM and CDR2 is ANQGSEA. In DNA, the CDR3 is TGCAGCGTTGAAGATACAGCCGCCTACGAGCAGTACTTC. It yields the protein CSVEDTAAYEQYF.

The chain carries TRBV5-4 and TRBJ2-3; no reliable D call. Trimming stripped 4 bases from V and 4 bases from J, with 10 bases between. Germline values: CDR1 SGHNT, CDR2 YYREEE (reference sequence). The CDR3 length is 13 residues. The CDR3 DNA reads as TGTGCCAGCAGCCCTGTTCCCGCAGATACGCAGTATTTT. It translates to CASSPVPADTQYF.

J is TRBJ2-3 and V is TRBV7-2, with TRBD2 as a possible D gene (7 bases). Trimming shortened V by 1 base and J by 7 bases, and 12 bases separated the two germline ends. CDR1 is SGHTA and CDR2 is FQGNSA in the germline V gene. The CDR3 consists of 14 residues. CDR3 sequence reads: CASSLGGGQNTQYF. CDR3 sequence (DNA): TGTGCCAGCAGCTTAGGCGGGGGCCAGAATACGCAGTATTTT.

J is TRBJ2-3 and V is TRBV18; possibly TRBD2 for D (5 bases). The CDR3 is 12 amino acids. The germline CDR1 and CDR2 sequences are KGHSH and LQKENI. The V end was cut by 6 bases, the J end by 1 base, with 5 bases between. The CDR3 loop reads CASSRGTDTQYF. CDR3 sequence (DNA): TGTGCCAGCTCGAGGGGCACAGATACGCAGTATTTT.

In this sample, this clone is medium-sized. CDR3: CAISESPDNSYEQYF. DNA for the CDR3: TGTGCCATCAGTGAGTCCCCGGATAACTCCTACGAGCAGTACTTC. The rearrangement uses TRBV10-3 and TRBJ2-7; D unresolved. The CDR3 extends over 15 amino acids. V shed 0 bases and J shed 0 bases, with 9 bases lying between them. The germline CDR1 and CDR2 sequences are ENHRY and SYGVKD.

The chain joins TRBV5-4 to TRBJ2-1; TRBD2 agrees at 8 bases. There are 18 residues in the CDR3. The trim removed 3 bases at V and 2 bases at J, leaving 13 bases unmatched. Germline values: CDR1 SGHNT, CDR2 YYREEE (reference sequence). The CDR3 here is CASSSRGGGSVPYNEQFF. CDR3 coding DNA: TGTGCCAGCAGCTCTCGGGGGGGCGGGAGTGTCCCCTACAATGAGCAGTTCTTC.

This sequence joins TRBV9 and TRBJ2-1; a weak D match, TRBD1 (5 bases). CDR3 length equals 15 residues. With 0 bases removed from V and 4 bases from J, the gap between germline ends came to 11 bases. Germline values: CDR1 SGDLS, CDR2 YYNGEE. The CDR3 region has the DNA TGTGCCAGCAGCGTAGATGACAGAGAATACAATGAGCAGTTCTTC. As protein: CASSVDDREYNEQFF. The full variable domain, with the rest looked up from reference TRBV9 and TRBJ2-1, is DSGVTQTPKHLITATGQRVTLRCSPRSGDLSVYWYQQSLDQGLQFLIQYYNGEERAKGNILERFSAQQFPDLHSELNLSSLELGDSALYFCASSVDDREYNEQFFGPGTRLTVL.

This clone is labeled medium-sized. V and J are TRBV7-3 and TRBJ2-1; D is undetermined. Germline assignment: CDR1 SGHTA and CDR2 FQGTGA. The CDR3 length is 13 residues. The V end was cut by 5 bases, the J end by 6 bases, with 11 bases between. This CDR3 is CASSPRRGNEQFF. Written as DNA, the CDR3 is TGTGCCAGCAGCCCTCGACGTGGCAATGAGCAGTTCTTC.

The chain employs TRBV19 and TRBJ2-5, with TRBD1 matching 8 bases. The germline CDR1 and CDR2 sequences are LNHDA and SQIVND (reference sequence). The CDR3 loop spans 17 amino acids. V dropped 0 bases and J dropped 4; count of bases not matched to a gene: 10. As DNA, the CDR3 is TGTGCCAGTAGTATAGAGGGGATGACAGGGGCACTAGAGACCCAGTACTTC. Translation: CASSIEGMTGALETQYF.

J is TRBJ2-2 and V is TRBV7-2, with TRBD2 matching over 13 bases. J gave up 7 bases and V 4 bases, and 6 bases lay outside the gene matches. The CDR3 spans 16 residues. The germline V gene encodes CDR1 SGHTA and CDR2 FQGNSA. The CDR3 is CASSSRLAGGIGELFF. As DNA, the CDR3 is TGTGCCAGCAGCTCCCGACTAGCGGGAGGTATCGGGGAGCTGTTTTTT.

The chain combines TRBV5-1 with TRBJ1-2; tentative D call: TRBD1 (5 bases). Trimming left V 0 bases short and J 4 bases short, with 19 bases between. Germline V gene data show CDR1 as SGHRS and CDR2 as YFSETQ. The CDR3 contains 17 residues. CDR3 loop: CASSLGSGKRGGYGYTF. DNA of the CDR3: TGCGCCAGCAGCTTGGGATCCGGGAAAAGGGGTGGCTATGGCTACACCTTC. Full variable domain (missing parts from reference TRBV5-1 and TRBJ1-2): KAGVTQTPRYLIKTRGQQVTLSCSPISGHRSVSWYQQTPGQGLQFLFEYFSETQRNKGNFPGRFSGRQFSNSRSEMNVSTLELGDSALYLCASSLGSGKRGGYGYTFGSGTRLTVV.

This clone was observed a single time. The chain joins TRBV6-5 to TRBJ2-1; 9 bases line up with TRBD2. CDR1 and CDR2 from the germline V gene are MNHEY and SVGAGI. The CDR3 consists of 12 residues. The CDR3 DNA reads as TGTGCTTCTAGCGGGGACCACAATGAGCAGTTCTTC. This gives the protein CASSGDHNEQFF.

The V gene is TRBV28, the J gene TRBJ1-1, with D uncertain. Deletions cut 6 bases from V and 2 bases from J, with 16 bases between. Per germline, CDR1 MDHEN and CDR2 SYDVKM. There are 15 residues in the CDR3. This CDR3 reads CASSPAGMVNTEAFF. The CDR3, as DNA: TGTGCCAGCAGCCCCGCGGGGATGGTTAACACTGAAGCTTTCTTT.

The chain uses TRBV25-1 and TRBJ1-1; D might be TRBD1 (5 bases). CDR1 is MGHDK, CDR2 SYGVNS, per germline. V was trimmed by 5 bases and J by 5 bases, leaving 12 bases between them. CDR3 size: 13 residues. CDR3 residues: CASSPRRGTEAFF. The CDR3 coding sequence is TGTGCCAGCAGTCCCCGGAGGGGTACTGAAGCTTTCTTT.

V is TRBV19 and J is TRBJ2-1; TRBD2 is a possible D gene (6 bases). This CDR3 has 14 residues. The ends were cut back, 5 bases at V and 3 bases at J, with 11 bases in the middle. Germline V CDR1 and CDR2: LNHDA, SQIVND (reference sequence). This CDR3 is CASSGLTDYNEQFF. CDR3 sequence (DNA): TGTGCCAGTAGTGGACTAACGGACTACAATGAGCAGTTCTTC.

This chain joins TRBV2 and TRBJ2-1; D unclear. CDR1 and CDR2 from the germline V gene are SNHLY and FYNNEI. The CDR3 is 16 residues long. V lost 1 base and J lost 2, with 12 bases in between. CDR3 in amino acids: CASSEDRSTTYNEQFF. The CDR3 DNA reads as TGTGCCAGCAGTGAAGACCGATCCACAACCTACAATGAGCAGTTCTTC.

The chain links TRBV6-4 to TRBJ2-7; 8 bases are shared with TRBD2. Germline assignment: CDR1 MRHNA and CDR2 SNTAGT. This CDR3 region has 14 residues. With 4 bases clipped from V and 2 bases from J, the junction kept 4 bases outside the gene matches. DNA of the CDR3: TGTGCCAGCAGTGTGATAGCGGGGCCCTACGAGCAGTACTTC. Amino acids: CASSVIAGPYEQYF.

This clone was seen a single time. The chain has TRBV19 and TRBJ1-5; D may be TRBD1 (6 bases). CDR3 size: 18 residues. CDR1 and CDR2 from the germline V gene are LNHDA and SQIVND (reference sequence). Trimming removed 3 bases at V and 5 bases at J, with 23 bases between. The CDR3, as DNA: TGTGCCAGTAGTATGCCCGACCCCGGACAGTTGGGCCATCAGCCCCAGCATTTT. Translation gives CASSMPDPGQLGHQPQHF. The full variable domain, with the rest looked up from reference TRBV19 and TRBJ1-5, is DGGITQSPKYLFRKEGQNVTLSCEQNLNHDAMYWYRQDPGQGLRLIYYSQIVNDFQKGDIAEGYSVSREKKESFPLTVTSAQKNPTAFYLCASSMPDPGQLGHQPQHFGDGTRLSIL.